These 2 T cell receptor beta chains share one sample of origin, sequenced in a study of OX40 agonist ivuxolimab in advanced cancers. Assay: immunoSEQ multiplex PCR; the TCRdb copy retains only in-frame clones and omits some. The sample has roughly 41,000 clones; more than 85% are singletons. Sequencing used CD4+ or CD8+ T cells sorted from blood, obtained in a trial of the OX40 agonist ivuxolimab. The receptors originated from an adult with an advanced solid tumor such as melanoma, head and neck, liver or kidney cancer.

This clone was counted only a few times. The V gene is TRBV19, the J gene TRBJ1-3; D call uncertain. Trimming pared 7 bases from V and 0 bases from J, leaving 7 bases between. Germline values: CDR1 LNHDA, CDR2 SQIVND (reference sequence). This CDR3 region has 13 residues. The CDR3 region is CASTVSSGNTIYF. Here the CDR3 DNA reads TGTGCCAGTACCGTAAGCTCTGGAAACACCATATATTTT.

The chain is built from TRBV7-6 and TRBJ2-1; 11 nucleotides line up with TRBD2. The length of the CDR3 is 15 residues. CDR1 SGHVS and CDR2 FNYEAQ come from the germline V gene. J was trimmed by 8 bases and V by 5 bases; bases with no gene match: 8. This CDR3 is CASSELAGEQDEQFF. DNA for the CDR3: TGTGCCAGCAGCGAACTAGCGGGAGAGCAGGATGAGCAGTTCTTC.